Sequencing of this T cell receptor (beta chain) was carried out in a study of cytomegalovirus exposure and HLA in healthy donors. Study-wide results and limits: The majority of TCR sequences were rare, yet some public TCRs appeared in many donors. Excluded: some indistinguishable V segments such as TRBV6-2 and TRBV6-3.

A remark on this clone: Its antigen is not known.

The CDR3 contains 12 residues. Germline assignment: CDR1 MDHEN and CDR2 SYDVKM. V lost 2 bases to trimming and J lost 6 bases, with 8 bases between them. The PCR used 60 Vbeta and 13 Jbeta primers. This table comes from immunoSEQ multiplex PCR, and its TCRdb copy is limited to in-frame clones, with some not included. The sample consists of around 140,000 clones, around 81% of them appearing once. J is TRBJ2-7 and V is TRBV28; weak D call: TRBD1 (6 bases). The clonotype comes from a man aged 45-65 years in good health and CMV-seronegative. The sample comprised PBMCs. The CDR3 region is CASSLGDTEQYF. The CDR3 nucleotides read TGTGCCAGCAGTTTAGGGGACACCGAGCAGTACTTC.